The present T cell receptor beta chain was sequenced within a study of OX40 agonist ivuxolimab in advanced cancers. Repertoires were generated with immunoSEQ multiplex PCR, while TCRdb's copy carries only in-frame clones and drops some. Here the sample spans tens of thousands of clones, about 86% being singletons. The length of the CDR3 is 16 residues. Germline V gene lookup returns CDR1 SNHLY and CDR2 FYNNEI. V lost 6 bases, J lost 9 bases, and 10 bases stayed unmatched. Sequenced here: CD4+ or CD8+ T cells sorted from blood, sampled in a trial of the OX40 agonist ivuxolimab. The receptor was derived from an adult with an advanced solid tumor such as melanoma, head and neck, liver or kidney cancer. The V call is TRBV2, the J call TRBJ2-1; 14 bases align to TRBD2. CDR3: CASSDGTSGRGGEQFF. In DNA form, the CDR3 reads TGTGCCAGCAGCGACGGGACTAGCGGGAGAGGAGGTGAGCAGTTCTTC.